One and the same sample provided the 32 T cell receptor beta chains below, sequenced in a study of blood T cell repertoires in COVID-19. Libraries were prepared by immunoSEQ multiplex PCR; TCRdb keeps only in-frame clonotypes and omits some of them. Here the sample spans roughly 200,000 clones, approximately 86% being singletons. Sequenced material: PBMCs or T cells enriched from blood (not recorded which). The receptor source for this set is a woman between 25 and 40 years old who had been exposed to COVID-19.

This CDR3 is CASRPGGGSDTQYF. The CDR3 DNA is TGTGCCAGCAGGCCGGGGGGGGGCTCAGATACGCAGTATTTT. The chain joins TRBV11-2 to TRBJ2-3; 8 bases match TRBD2. CDR3 length: 14 amino acids. V was pared by 6 bases and J by 4 bases, with 6 bases of the junction left unmatched. CDR1 SGHAT and CDR2 FQNNGV come from the germline V gene.

This clone was seen once. CDR3 in amino acids: CASSPRSNTGELFF. The CDR3 DNA sequence: TGTGCCAGCAGCCCTAGATCGAACACCGGGGAGCTGTTTTTT. The chain combines TRBV11-3 with TRBJ2-2, with D unresolved. The CDR3 has 14 amino acids. Germline loops: CDR1 SGHNT, CDR2 YENEEA. V lost 5 bases and J 0 bases, leaving 7 bases between the germline ends.

V and J are TRBV18 and TRBJ1-2; TRBD1 aligns across 7 bases. The CDR3 extends over 15 amino acids. CDR1 and CDR2 (germline): KGHSH, LQKENI. V lost 2 bases to trimming and J lost 5 bases; unmatched junction nucleotides: 8. Here the CDR3 reads CASSPSQGGLYGYTF. The CDR3 DNA is TGTGCCAGCTCACCAAGTCAGGGGGGACTGTATGGCTACACCTTC. The full variable domain, in which reference TRBV18 and TRBJ1-2 provide the parts outside the CDR3, is NAGVMQNPRHLVRRRGQEARLRCSPMKGHSHVYWYRQLPEEGLKFMVYLQKENIIDESGMPKERFSAEFPKEGPSILRIQQVVRGDSAAYFCASSPSQGGLYGYTFGSGTRLTVV.

The chain couples TRBV3-1 (or the pseudogene TRBV3-2) to TRBJ2-1; 7 nucleotides align to TRBD2. J lost 7 bases, V lost 0 bases, and 6 bases had no gene match. CDR3 length: 15 amino acids. The germline V gene has CDR1 LGHDT and CDR2 YNNKEL (reference sequence). Here the CDR3 reads CASSQDTGGWNEQFF. The DNA for the CDR3 is TGTGCCAGCAGCCAAGACACGGGGGGTTGGAATGAGCAGTTCTTC.

The chain joins TRBV2 to TRBJ2-7, with D possibly TRBD2 on 6 matching bases. Trimming removed 4 bases from V and 2 bases from J, with 12 bases in between. The CDR3 has 14 amino acids. CDR1 is SNHLY and CDR2 is FYNNEI in the germline V gene. CDR3 coding DNA: TGTGCCAGCAGTGGGGGGACTGACCCCTACGAGCAGTACTTC. It encodes CASSGGTDPYEQYF.

In its sample, this clone was seen a few times. The rearrangement uses TRBV2 and TRBJ2-4, with D possibly being TRBD2 (6 bases). V lost 4 bases and J 0 bases, leaving 10 bases between the germline ends. Per germline, CDR1 SNHLY and CDR2 FYNNEI. This CDR3 comprises 15 residues. The CDR3 bases are TGTGCCAGCAGTGGTGGGGGACTAGCCAAAAACATTCAGTACTTC. This translates into CASSGGGLAKNIQYF. Combining the CDR3 with reference TRBV2 and TRBJ2-4 gives the whole variable domain EPEVTQTPSHQVTQMGQEVILRCVPISNHLYFYWYRQILGQKVEFLVSFYNNEISEKSEIFDDQFSVERPDGSNFTLKIRSTKLEDSAMYFCASSGGGLAKNIQYFGAGTRLSVL.

This rearrangement joins TRBV9 to TRBJ1-2, with 9 bases matching TRBD1. Germline V gene data show CDR1 as SGDLS and CDR2 as YYNGEE. Losses at the gene ends were 3 bases for V and 7 bases for J; bases not matched to a gene: 19. The CDR3 is 18 amino acids. In DNA form, the CDR3 reads TGTGCCAGCAGCGCGTCATCGAGGGATCGGACAGGGGAGGCTGGCTACACCTTC. Its translation: CASSASSRDRTGEAGYTF. The variable domain in full, completed from reference TRBV9 and TRBJ1-2, reads DSGVTQTPKHLITATGQRVTLRCSPRSGDLSVYWYQQSLDQGLQFLIQYYNGEERAKGNILERFSAQQFPDLHSELNLSSLELGDSALYFCASSASSRDRTGEAGYTFGSGTRLTVV.

The rearrangement uses TRBV29-1 and TRBJ2-7; a possible D gene is TRBD1 (6 bases). CDR3 length equals 14 residues. Deletions cut 4 bases from V and 3 bases from J, with 16 bases between. Germline CDR1 and CDR2: SQVTM and ANQGSEA. CDR3 amino acids: CSVVAGEISYEQYF. CDR3 nucleotides: TGCAGCGTTGTGGCAGGGGAGATTAGCTACGAGCAGTACTTC.

This clone has only one observation. The CDR3 coding sequence is TGCGCCAGCAGTGGCGGGGGCGTTGGAGATACGCAGTATTTT. It codes for CASSGGGVGDTQYF. This sequence joins TRBV10-1 and TRBJ2-3; D is possibly TRBD2 (7 bases). V was cut by 4 bases and J by 5 bases, with 13 bases left in between. Germline CDR1 reads WNHNN; CDR2 reads SYGVQD (reference sequence). The CDR3 spans 14 residues.

This rearrangement joins TRBV30 to TRBJ2-2; D perhaps matches TRBD2 (7 bases). Trimming cost V 2 bases and J 6 bases, with 13 bases left between them. The CDR3 runs 14 residues. Germline loops: CDR1 GTSNPN, CDR2 SVGIG (reference sequence). CDR3 nucleotide sequence: TGTGCCTGGAGTAGGGGGGGGAGCGCCGGGGAGCTGTTTTTT. It codes for CAWSRGGSAGELFF.

The V gene is TRBV18, the J gene TRBJ2-7; 10 bases are a match to TRBD1. V gave up 6 bases and J gave up 5 bases; unmatched junction bases: 10. Germline V gene sequence: CDR1 KGHSH, CDR2 LQKENI. The CDR3 extends over 15 amino acids. The CDR3 region has the DNA TGTGCCAGCTCGGACGGGCAAGGGACAGGGGACGAGCAGTACTTC. This encodes CASSDGQGTGDEQYF. Based on the CDR3 plus reference TRBV18 and TRBJ2-7, the full variable domain is NAGVMQNPRHLVRRRGQEARLRCSPMKGHSHVYWYRQLPEEGLKFMVYLQKENIIDESGMPKERFSAEFPKEGPSILRIQQVVRGDSAAYFCASSDGQGTGDEQYFGPGTRLTVT.

This chain links TRBV2 with TRBJ1-5, with 8 nucleotides matching TRBD1. V was clipped by 6 bases and J by 0 bases; unmatched bases: 4. The CDR3 extends over 15 amino acids. Germline assignment: CDR1 SNHLY and CDR2 FYNNEI. Written as DNA, the CDR3 is TGTGCCAGCAGGGACAGGGAGTATAGCAATCAGCCCCAGCATTTT. Amino acids: CASRDREYSNQPQHF. Drawing the rest from reference TRBV2 and TRBJ1-5, the complete variable domain is EPEVTQTPSHQVTQMGQEVILRCVPISNHLYFYWYRQILGQKVEFLVSFYNNEISEKSEIFDDQFSVERPDGSNFTLKIRSTKLEDSAMYFCASRDREYSNQPQHFGDGTRLSIL.

The chain recombines TRBV19 with TRBJ1-6; D is unresolved. CDR1 LNHDA and CDR2 SQIVND come from the germline V gene (reference sequence). V was cut by 8 bases and J by 5 bases, with 22 bases left in between. The CDR3 extends over 17 amino acids. CDR3 amino acids: CASSRVPLVGDNSPLHF. The CDR3, as DNA: TGTGCCAGTTCGAGGGTCCCTCTCGTAGGTGATAATTCACCCCTCCACTTT.

The J gene is TRBJ1-3, the V gene TRBV2; no clear D. This CDR3 region has 16 residues. The germline V gene encodes CDR1 SNHLY and CDR2 FYNNEI. V was shortened by 4 bases and J by 0 bases, with 13 bases between the two germline ends. The chain's CDR3 is CASSGARTVSGNTIYF. In DNA, the CDR3 is TGTGCCAGCAGTGGGGCGAGAACTGTCTCTGGAAACACCATATATTTT.

The CDR3 coding sequence is TGTGCCAGCAGCAGGACTAGCGGGGGGTCCGCGAACACCGGGGAGCTGTTTTTT. Translation: CASSRTSGGSANTGELFF. The chain recombines TRBV5-4 with TRBJ2-2, with 14 nucleotides matching TRBD2. This CDR3 is 18 amino acids long. Germline loops: CDR1 SGHNT, CDR2 YYREEE (reference sequence). V shed 4 bases, J shed 0 bases, and the junction held 5 bases outside the gene matches.

The chain uses TRBV6-1 and TRBJ1-1; D unresolved. This CDR3 has 14 residues. CDR1 is MNHNS and CDR2 is SASEGT in the germline V gene. The V gene lost 2 bases and the J gene lost 3 bases, with 10 bases spanning the gap. CDR3 region: CASSELRGDTEAFF. The CDR3 bases are TGTGCCAGCAGTGAATTGCGGGGTGACACTGAAGCTTTCTTT.

In DNA, the CDR3 is TGCAGTGCTAGTGGTCGGGGGGGGCAGGGTAATTCACCCCTCCACTTT. Amino acid sequence: CSASGRGGQGNSPLHF. The rearrangement links TRBV20-1 to TRBJ1-6; TRBD1 might be the D (6 bases). This CDR3 is built from 16 residues. Per germline, CDR1 DFQATT and CDR2 SNEGSKA (reference sequence). With 3 bases removed from V and 6 bases from J, the gap between germline ends came to 18 bases.

The rearrangement uses TRBV4-1 and TRBJ1-5, with a weak D call TRBD1 (5 bases). Germline values: CDR1 MGHRA, CDR2 YSYEKL. The V end was cut by 0 bases, the J end by 7 bases, with 13 bases between. The length of the CDR3 is 15 residues. CDR3 residues: CASSQEGLSGQPQHF. The CDR3 nucleotides read TGCGCCAGCAGCCAAGAAGGCCTCTCAGGGCAGCCCCAGCATTTT.

The CDR3 DNA reads as TGTGCCAGCAGCTCGCGACTAGCGGGGGCCCGGAATGAGCAGTTCTTC. Protein: CASSSRLAGARNEQFF. This chain links TRBV11-2 with TRBJ2-1; 12 bases are a match to TRBD2. Germline CDR1 reads SGHAT; CDR2 reads FQNNGV. Trimming at V came to 4 bases and at J to 7 bases, leaving 8 bases not matched to a gene. The CDR3 contains 16 residues.

This clone was seen only once. The J gene is TRBJ2-7, the V gene TRBV19; D possibly corresponds to TRBD2 (5 bases). CDR1 is LNHDA and CDR2 is SQIVND in the germline V gene (reference sequence). There are 11 residues in the CDR3. V was trimmed by 1 base and J by 7 bases, leaving 5 bases between them. The CDR3 loop reads CASSIGGEQYF. In DNA, the CDR3 is TGTGCCAGTAGTATAGGAGGGGAGCAGTACTTC.

CDR3 region: CASSTAHRGNSPLHF. The DNA of the CDR3 is TGTGCCAGCAGCACCGCCCACAGGGGGAATTCACCCCTCCACTTT. The V and J genes are TRBV9 and TRBJ1-6; TRBD1 agrees at 8 bases. V was clipped by 4 bases and J by 7 bases; unmatched bases: 7. The V gene's germline CDR1 is SGDLS and CDR2 YYNGEE. There are 15 residues in the CDR3.

The chain joins TRBV11-3 to TRBJ2-7; 12 positions match TRBD2. Germline V gene sequence: CDR1 SGHNT, CDR2 YENEEA. With V trimmed by 2 bases and J by 2 bases, 7 bases remained unmatched. The CDR3 length is 17 residues. The CDR3 sequence: CASSLTLAGGYAYEQYF. The CDR3 DNA is TGTGCCAGCAGCTTAACCCTAGCGGGGGGGTACGCCTACGAGCAGTACTTC.

J is TRBJ2-3 and V is TRBV29-1, with 8 bases fitting TRBD1. There are 12 residues in the CDR3. CDR1 SQVTM and CDR2 ANQGSEA come from the germline V gene. With V trimmed by 3 bases and J by 4 bases, 0 bases remained unmatched. DNA for the CDR3: TGCAGCGTTGACAGGGGGCCAGATACGCAGTATTTT. This encodes CSVDRGPDTQYF.

This clone was seen once. The chain joins TRBV23-1 to TRBJ1-2; the match to TRBD1 covers 8 bases. TRBV23-1 is classed as an ORF, of uncertain function. This CDR3 has 17 residues. Trimming at V came to 4 bases and at J to 1 base, leaving 11 bases not matched to a gene. CDR3 DNA: TGCGCCAGCAGTCTTAGCTTCCGGGACAGGCATAACTATGGCTACACCTTC. It specifies CASSLSFRDRHNYGYTF.

As concerns this clone: Different DNA sequences within this sample yield the same CDR3. This chain links TRBV6-5 with TRBJ1-1; D remains ambiguous. CDR3 length: 13 residues. Germline values: CDR1 MNHEY, CDR2 SVGAGI. Deletions cut 5 bases from V and 3 bases from J, with 10 bases between. The CDR3 DNA reads as TGTGCCAGCAGTCCGCGGGGTGACACTGAAGCTTTCTTT. Residues: CASSPRGDTEAFF.

The rearrangement joins TRBV18 to TRBJ2-3, with 15 bases identical to TRBD2. CDR1 and CDR2 (germline): KGHSH, LQKENI. CDR3 length equals 18 residues. V trimming: 4 bases; J trimming: 4 bases; junction bases outside the gene matches: 9. The CDR3 DNA is TGTGCCAGCTCACTGAAGGGGACTAGCGGGGGGCCCGCAGATACGCAGTATTTT. This translates into CASSLKGTSGGPADTQYF.

This clone came up once. The rearrangement uses TRBV7-9 and TRBJ1-1; 9 bases map to TRBD1. CDR1 and CDR2 from the germline V gene are SEHNR and FQNEAQ (reference sequence). This CDR3 has 15 amino acids. With V trimmed by 5 bases and J by 8 bases, 12 bases remained unmatched. The CDR3 coding sequence is TGTGCCAGCAGCCTACCAGTGACAGGGGGTGCGGAAGCTTTCTTT. This sequence encodes CASSLPVTGGAEAFF. The entire variable domain, with the rest obtained from reference TRBV7-9 and TRBJ1-1, is as follows: DTGVSQNPRHKITKRGQNVTFRCDPISEHNRLYWYRQTLGQGPEFLTYFQNEAQLEKSRLLSDRFSAERPKGSFSTLEIQRTEQGDSAMYLCASSLPVTGGAEAFFGQGTRLTVV.

V and J are TRBV6-2 or TRBV6-3 and TRBJ1-6, with 11 nucleotides matching TRBD1. J lost 10 bases, V lost 6 bases, and 8 bases had no gene match. The CDR3 is 15 amino acids. From germline, CDR1 is MNHEY and CDR2 SVGEGT. The CDR3 coding sequence is TGTGCCAGCAGCAGGGTAGGGACAGGGGGGTCACCCCTCCACTTT. This translates into CASSRVGTGGSPLHF.

The chain uses TRBV9 and TRBJ1-4; D remains ambiguous. The V gene's germline CDR1 is SGDLS and CDR2 YYNGEE. The CDR3 consists of 17 residues. Trimming left V 4 bases short and J 8 bases short, with 24 bases between. CDR3 coding DNA: TGTGCCAGCAGCCTTTCTTTTTCTCCCGGGTCAGAGGAAAAACTGTTTTTT. The encoded protein is CASSLSFSPGSEEKLFF.

A few counts support this clone. The rearrangement links TRBV4-1 to TRBJ1-1, with TRBD1 as a possible D gene (6 bases). Trimming took off 3 bases at V and 10 bases at J, with 21 bases between the two ends. CDR1 and CDR2 from the germline V gene are MGHRA and YSYEKL. The CDR3 sequence is 15 residues long. The CDR3 DNA is TGCGCCAGCAGCCATGAAACAGGGAGGGGACAAGGAGCTTTCTTT. Its protein product is CASSHETGRGQGAFF.

This clone was detected only once. The CDR3 DNA is TGTGCCAGCAGCCAAGAGGGGGGACAGCTTAGGGTTTACGAGCAGTACTTC. It encodes CASSQEGGQLRVYEQYF. This sequence joins TRBV3-1 (or the pseudogene TRBV3-2) and TRBJ2-7; tentatively, D is TRBD1 (7 bases). The V gene's germline CDR1 is LGHDT and CDR2 YNNKEL (reference sequence). V was clipped by 0 bases and J by 4 bases, with 19 bases between them. This CDR3 contains 17 residues.

The chain has TRBV11-2 and TRBJ1-2, with a possible D match to TRBD1 (5 bases). CDR1 and CDR2 (germline): SGHAT, FQNNGV. V shed 1 base and J shed 3 bases, with 12 bases lying between them. The CDR3 has 15 residues. As DNA, the CDR3 is TGTGCCAGCAGCTTAGGCGCAGGGTCGCACTATGGCTACACCTTC. Its translation is CASSLGAGSHYGYTF.